This T cell receptor (beta chain) was identified in a study of blood T cell repertoires in COVID-19. At the level of the study: The samples span acute and convalescent COVID-19 from the United States, Italy and Spain. T cells, B-cell-depleted T cells, or PBMCs supplied cDNA or gDNA.

The Seattle patients joined while their infection was active and were tracked longitudinally afterward. Study processing details: Amplified reference gene primers provided the basis for estimating nucleated cell counts. TCRdb keeps only in-frame clones here, not all; method: immunoSEQ multiplex PCR. The DNA gave D and trimming, while V, J and clone size come from that table. The data show roughly 30,000 clones, roughly 86% seen once. This clone showed up just once. This CDR3 has 13 residues. The J segment lost 7 bases and the V segment lost 7 bases, leaving 10 bases of the junction unmatched. Per germline, CDR1 SGHNT and CDR2 YYREEE (reference sequence).

This TCR was recovered from a man aged 55 to 70 with COVID-19, enrolled during active disease. Sequenced sample: peripheral blood. The rearrangement uses TRBV5-4 and TRBJ2-7, with 8 bases aligning to TRBD1. The CDR3 here is CASGEGQGSEQYF. DNA of the CDR3: TGTGCCAGCGGGGAAGGACAGGGTTCTGAGCAGTACTTC.